This T cell receptor beta chain appears in the sequencing data of a study of cytomegalovirus exposure and HLA in healthy donors. Study-wide findings and caveats: About 87% or about 30% of the time was how often most TCR beta V segments were productive, according to an earlier analysis.

With regard to this clone: Its antigen is unknown.

Both 60 Vbeta primers and 13 Jbeta primers went into the PCR. TCRdb's table, derived via immunoSEQ multiplex PCR, lists solely in-frame clones and lacks some. The sample comprises 150,000 or so clones, approximately 80% of which are singletons, and around 14% rests with the top ten. The V gene lost 3 bases and the J gene lost 7 bases, with 13 bases spanning the gap. Germline V gene lookup returns CDR1 SGDLS and CDR2 YYNGEE. The CDR3 sequence is 13 residues long. The origin of this receptor is a woman between 40 and 55 years old in good health and CMV-seronegative. This chain uses TRBV9 with TRBJ1-2, with a weak D call TRBD1 (5 bases). The sample consisted of PBMCs. CDR3 nucleotide sequence: TGTGCCAGCAGCGACCAGGGATTCGGTGGCTACACCTTC. Protein sequence: CASSDQGFGGYTF.